This is a list of T cell receptor beta chains from one sample in a study of beta chain features in type 1 diabetes. The table came from immunoSEQ multiplex PCR; TCRdb's copy has only in-frame clones and leaves some out. The data hold 230,000 or so clones, with 16% observed a single time. Sequenced: naive CD4+ T cells from blood. The receptors here all came from a man aged 25 to 40 with type 1 diabetes. CDR3s include the opening cysteine and the closing phenylalanine or tryptophan. Fields, in order: clone size, V gene, D gene, J gene, CDR3 DNA, CDR3 protein. The D gene is left open where the match is weak. The listing skips clone size in some rows; elsewhere it reads once, few, many or a size class.

NA,TRBV25-1,NA,TRBJ2-3,TGTGCCAGCAGTGAACTTGATACGCAGTATTTT,CASSELDTQYF
few,TRBV7-9,TRBD2,TRBJ2-7,TGTGCCAGCAGTATAGCGGGGAGGAGGTACGAGCAGTACTTC,CASSIAGRRYEQYF
NA,TRBV7-8,TRBD2,TRBJ2-4,TGTGCCAGCAGCACAACCGCCCCTAGCGGTAATCACATTCAGTACTTC,CASSTTAPSGNHIQYF
NA,TRBV4-3,NA,TRBJ2-5,TGCGCCAGCAGCCAAGCGATAGCCCGAGAGACCCAGTACTTC,CASSQAIARETQYF
NA,TRBV7-9,TRBD2,TRBJ2-4,TGTGCCAGCAGCTTAAGCCTAGCGGTAGCCAAAAACATTCAGTACTTC,CASSLSLAVAKNIQYF
NA,TRBV10-3,NA,TRBJ1-2,TGTGCCATCAGTGAGTCCGTCACAGGGAGCTATGGCTACACCTTC,CAISESVTGSYGYTF
NA,TRBV29-1,TRBD1,TRBJ1-2,TGCAGCGGCCGACAGGGCACTAACTATGGCTACACCTTC,CSGRQGTNYGYTF
NA,TRBV1,NA,TRBJ2-1,TGCACCAGCAGCCAAGCCGAAGGGACAGGTAGGGCCAATGAGCAGTTCTTC,CTSSQAEGTGRANEQFF
NA,TRBV9,NA,TRBJ2-3,TGTGCCAGCAGCTCCCGACCCGAAGATACGCAGTATTTT,CASSSRPEDTQYF
few,TRBV7-9,NA,TRBJ2-3,TGTGCCAGCAGCTTTGGGCTTTCCAGTGATACGCAGTATTTT,CASSFGLSSDTQYF
few,TRBV9,NA,TRBJ2-3,TGTGCCAGCAGCGTAGAAAAAGATACGCAGTATTTT,CASSVEKDTQYF
few,TRBV29-1,TRBD1,TRBJ2-5,TGCAGCCTAAAGACCGGGACAGAAACCCAAGAGACCCAGTACTTC,CSLKTGTETQETQYF
few,TRBV28,NA,TRBJ2-1,TGTGCCAGCAGTTTACCAGGGGATCGGTACAATGAGCAGTTCTTC,CASSLPGDRYNEQFF
few,TRBV19,TRBD1,TRBJ2-7,TGTGCCAGTAGTATCACCACCGGGACAGGGACCTACGAGCAGTACTTC,CASSITTGTGTYEQYF
few,TRBV30,NA,TRBJ1-5,TGTGCCTGGAGTTTCCGGGGTCAGCCCCAGCATTTT,CAWSFRGQPQHF
NA,TRBV5-4,TRBD2,TRBJ2-1,TGTGCCAGCAGCTTGGGACTAGCGGCCTACAATGAGCAGTTCTTC,CASSLGLAAYNEQFF
few,TRBV29-1,NA,TRBJ2-1,TGCAGCGTTGGAACGAGGGCGGGACAGACCTACAATGAGCAGTTCTTC,CSVGTRAGQTYNEQFF
NA,TRBV29-1,TRBD1,TRBJ2-7,TGCAGCGCGCGGACAGGGTCGGGCGAGCAGTACTTC,CSARTGSGEQYF
NA,TRBV7-9,NA,TRBJ2-5,TGTGCCAGCAGCCCCTTAGGCGGACAGCGGAGAGAGACCCAGTACTTC,CASSPLGGQRRETQYF
NA,TRBV6-1,NA,TRBJ1-5,TGTGCCAGCAGGGGGGGACGGCCCCAGCATTTT,CASRGGRPQHF
NA,TRBV4-2,NA,TRBJ2-7,TGTGCCAGCAGCCAAGGGGGACCTGGGGGCAACGAGCAGTACTTC,CASSQGGPGGNEQYF
few,TRBV15,NA,TRBJ2-7,TGTGCCACCAGCCCAACCAGGGCCGCCTACGAGCAGTACTTC,CATSPTRAAYEQYF
NA,TRBV6-5,NA,TRBJ2-3,TGTGCCAGCAGTTACTCGGGCACAGATACGCAGTATTTT,CASSYSGTDTQYF
NA,TRBV2,NA,TRBJ1-1,TGTGCCAGCAATAGGGTGAACACTGAAGCTTTCTTT,CASNRVNTEAFF
NA,TRBV4-3,NA,TRBJ2-3,TGCGCCAGCAGCCAAGGCGCGACTAGGTTCGATACGCAGTATTTT,CASSQGATRFDTQYF
few,TRBV30,NA,TRBJ2-6,TGTGCCTGCCCCCGGGACGGGTACTCTGGGGCCAACGTCCTGACTTTC,CACPRDGYSGANVLTF
few,TRBV5-4,TRBD1,TRBJ2-1,TGTGCCAGCAGCTCCCGGGACAGGGGCTACAATGAGCAGTTCTTC,CASSSRDRGYNEQFF
few,TRBV4-3,NA,TRBJ1-2,TGCGCCAGCAGCCAAGATGAAGGGGATGGCTACACCTTC,CASSQDEGDGYTF
NA,TRBV4-1,NA,TRBJ1-3,TGCGCCAGCAGCCAAGAAGGGTTCTCTGGAAACACCATATATTTT,CASSQEGFSGNTIYF